This T cell receptor (beta chain) was documented in a study of T-cell reconstitution after alpha-beta-depleted transplantation in children. TCRbeta library preparation incorporated unique molecular identifiers. One entry per CDR3 protein results from TCRdb running MiXCR on the PCR reads. The table has approximately 390,000 distinct CDR3 sequences, roughly a tenth seen once. The input for sequencing was PBMCs from the stem cell graft donor, taken from the stem cell graft. The TCR sequence derives from a human donor who donated a stem cell graft to a child with acute myeloid leukemia.

The DNA of the CDR3 is TGTGCCAGCAGTCCGACGGTCGGGGAGCTGTTTTTT. Translating it yields CASSPTVGELFF. The rearrangement uses TRBV12-3 or TRBV12-4 and TRBJ2-2; D gene uncertain. This CDR3 region has 12 residues. V was cut by 5 bases and J by 7 bases, with 8 bases left in between.